This TCR beta chain was found in a study of human T cells and chemical hapten exposure (dated by TCRdb to the early 2020s). General notes on the study: For sensitization, 2% DPC in acetone was applied to a 2 cm by 2 cm area of upper inner arm skin. Patients additionally received weekly therapeutic DPC doses to the scalp throughout the roughly 25-week study period. Patch testing was performed on the upper back with Finn chambers containing 0.01% DPC, and the patch tests were scored after 6 days according to International Contact Dermatitis Research Group standards. Most of the patients in the cohort were female, and the cohort covered alopecia areata with under or over 50% scalp involvement, alopecia totalis and alopecia universalis. The libraries were sequenced as a pool, and the TCR yield per sample differed mostly because of small variations in library volumes within the pool. In alopecia patients, the study followed how the peripheral blood TCR repertoire changed in vivo over primary and secondary sensitization to diphenylcyclopropenone (DPC), a hapten. Blood samples were taken from patients before sensitization (week 0) and at 2, 6 and about 24 weeks after DPC sensitization. Around 30 alopecia patients provided blood for TCR sequencing at one to four time points (pre-sensitization, 2, 6 and 24 weeks). The research as a whole found: Compared with pre-sensitization or healthy control sets, expanded TCRs formed significantly more large CDR3 similarity clusters, which is consistent with antigen-driven responses. Because all patients had alopecia, a presumed autoimmune disease, the immune response of the patients might differ from that of healthy individuals. The number of PT1 expanded TCRs positively correlated with patch test score, significant at thresholds 8, 16 and 32 but not 4. DPC sensitization did not change the number of TCRs with a frequency above 1 in 1000, and there was no evidence of changes in global repertoire structure. Repeated subsampling changed both the strength of the expansion versus patch-test correlation and the threshold at which the correlation became significant.

The sample's time point, from its label and the paper: patch test 3, about 24 weeks after DPC sensitization. The treatment or condition tag for this specimen amounts to: therapeutic diphenylcyclopropenone sensitization with weekly scalp DPC. Blood at each patch-test visit was drawn before the patch test was applied. Eligible patients were aged 18 to 70, diagnosed with alopecia, deemed suitable for DPC therapy, and excluded if pregnant. Total RNA was extracted from unfractionated whole blood collected in Tempus Blood RNA tubes. Receptors were amplified or captured by RACE. The listed sequencing device is NextSeq 500. During library preparation, unique molecular identifiers were attached to individual cDNA molecules so that TCRs could be counted in a quantitative, reproducible way. From each blood RNA sample, both TCR alpha and TCR beta chains were sequenced. The source study handled its data this way. A median of about 87,000 TCRs per sample was observed, with a range of 23,224 to 690,600. V, J and CDR3 annotation of the TCR reads was performed with the Decombinator software suite. To make PS versus PT1 abundance plots, every sample was subsampled to the same number of TCRs (28,000). Expanded TCRs were defined as absent before sensitization and observed at least eight times at the 2-week time point. TCRdb reprocessed the public reads (quality trimming at Q25 with fastp, clone calling with MiXCR) and kept in-frame beta chains. Here each entry gathers all rows of one CDR3 protein and keeps the most common genes and DNA. The V and J calls here are based on TCRdb, not the publication. The sample table lists just under 60,000 distinct CDR3 sequences, approximately 13% of them with a count of one. The top ten hold 2.4% of the sample.

This clonotype showed up many times. Its antigen remains undetermined. No base qualities exist here, and no much larger clone lies one base off it. This sample comprised whole blood, obtained in connection with sensitization to the hapten diphenylcyclopropenone (DPC). The source of this sequence is a man aged 25 to 40 with alopecia areata. Some clones in this sample may be carry-over from other donors' samples.

The CDR3 protein: CASSTTGRSEQYF. The nucleotide sequence reads as follows: TGTGCCAGTAGTACCACCGGGCGGAGCGAGCAGTACTTC. Recombination joined TRBV19 with TRBJ2-7; the D gene cannot be named for sure. V is shortened by 4 bases, J by 6 bases, and the region joining them spans 13 bases. The germline V gene encodes CDR1 LNHDA and CDR2 SQIVND (reference sequence). Including the terminal cysteine and phenylalanine, the CDR3 comprises 13 residues. Here the CDR3 DNA is all that survives: 39 bases in frame from base 1.